These 25 T cell receptor beta chains share one sample of origin, sequenced in a study of intratumoral heterogeneity in liver cancer. The method was immunoSEQ multiplex PCR; TCRdb's version includes in-frame clones alone and lacks a portion of them. The sample has about 2,800 clones, 65% to 75% seen once; the top ten hold less than 55%. Each tumour sample represents a distinct, spatially separated region of the hepatocellular carcinoma nodule. The source was tumor tissue, collected before any cancer treatment. The receptors were gathered from a woman in her 70s with hepatocellular carcinoma.

This clone is large (0.1 to 1%) within its sample. The V gene is TRBV3-1 (or the pseudogene TRBV3-2), the J gene TRBJ2-2, with D perhaps TRBD2 (5 bases). This CDR3 is built from 14 residues. Germline CDR1 LGHDT, CDR2 YNNKEL (reference sequence). The ends were cut back, 3 bases at V and 3 bases at J, with 8 bases in the middle. CDR3 in amino acids: CASSHSGDTGELFF. The CDR3, as DNA: TGTGCCAGCAGCCATTCCGGGGACACCGGGGAGCTGTTTTTT.

This clone was observed a handful of times. The V gene is TRBV6-5, the J gene TRBJ1-6, with D maybe TRBD1 (5 bases). CDR1 is MNHEY and CDR2 is SVGAGI in the germline V gene. This CDR3 region has 13 residues. The ends were cut back, 7 bases at V and 6 bases at J, with 10 bases in the middle. For the CDR3, the DNA is TGTGCCAGCAAAACAGGAATTAATTCACCCCTCCACTTT. It specifies CASKTGINSPLHF.

The chain employs TRBV28 and TRBJ2-5, with D perhaps TRBD1 (5 bases). The ends were cut back, 8 bases at V and 5 bases at J, with 15 bases in the middle. There are 13 residues in the CDR3. CDR1 and CDR2 (germline): MDHEN, SYDVKM. CDR3 DNA sequence: TGTGCCAGCCTGGACATCTTGATCGAGACCCAGTACTTC. Residues: CASLDILIETQYF.

The chain uses TRBV7-8 and TRBJ2-5; possibly TRBD1 for D (6 bases). Between the trimmed V and J ends, which lost 5 bases and 1 base, there was a span of 11 bases. CDR1 and CDR2 from the germline V gene are SGHVS and FQNEAQ. The CDR3 covers 14 residues. CDR3 protein: CASSTTGVQETQYF. The CDR3 coding sequence is TGTGCCAGCAGCACGACAGGAGTCCAAGAGACCCAGTACTTC.

The chain carries TRBV7-6 and TRBJ1-6; D unclear. This CDR3 is 13 amino acids long. The ends were cut back, 1 base at V and 10 bases at J, with 8 bases in the middle. CDR1 is SGHVS, CDR2 FNYEAQ, per germline. The CDR3 nucleotides read TGTGCCAGCAGCTTAGGGACGAGATCACCCCTCCACTTT. It codes for CASSLGTRSPLHF. Drawing the rest from reference TRBV7-6 and TRBJ1-6, the complete variable domain is GAGVSQSPRYKVTKRGQDVALRCDPISGHVSLYWYRQALGQGPEFLTYFNYEAQQDKSGLPNDRFSAERPEGSISTLTIQRTEQRDSAMYRCASSLGTRSPLHFGNGTRLTVT.

This chain connects TRBV5-4 to TRBJ2-4; D is unresolved. V lost 3 bases and J lost 0, with 13 bases in between. Germline assignment: CDR1 SGHNT and CDR2 YYREEE (reference sequence). This CDR3 is built from 16 residues. CDR3 amino acids: CASSSGGLEAKNIQYF. DNA for the CDR3: TGTGCCAGCAGCTCGGGTGGATTAGAAGCCAAAAACATTCAGTACTTC.

V is TRBV27 and J is TRBJ2-1; D perhaps matches TRBD2 (5 bases). Trimming stripped 6 bases from V and 4 bases from J, with 10 bases between. Germline CDR1 reads MNHEY; CDR2 reads SMNVEV (reference sequence). The length of the CDR3 is 13 residues. The CDR3 nucleotides read TGTGCCAGCAGGGGGAGAGGGTACAATGAGCAGTTCTTC. Protein: CASRGRGYNEQFF.

The V and J genes are TRBV18 and TRBJ2-7; no firm D call. The CDR3 extends over 15 amino acids. CDR1 KGHSH and CDR2 LQKENI come from the germline V gene. The V end was cut by 2 bases, the J end by 3 bases, with 14 bases between. CDR3 amino acids: CASSPVITAGYEQYF. In nucleotides, the CDR3 is TGTGCCAGCTCACCAGTTATCACTGCCGGCTACGAGCAGTACTTC.

In this sample, this clone turned up once. The chain recombines TRBV28 with TRBJ1-3; TRBD1 matches at 8 bases. The germline V gene has CDR1 MDHEN and CDR2 SYDVKM. This CDR3 has 17 residues. V dropped 6 bases and J dropped 0; count of bases not matched to a gene: 10. The CDR3 sequence: CASRGGKDRGSGNTIYF. CDR3 sequence (DNA): TGTGCCAGCAGGGGGGGAAAAGACAGGGGCTCTGGAAACACCATATATTTT.

This sequence joins TRBV7-3 and TRBJ2-3; D is undetermined. The CDR3 is made up of 13 amino acids. The germline CDR1 and CDR2 sequences are SGHTA and FQGTGA. Trimming cost V 4 bases and J 2 bases, with 7 bases left between them. The CDR3 is CASSSQDTDTQYF. CDR3 in DNA: TGTGCCAGCAGCTCCCAGGACACAGATACGCAGTATTTT.

V gene TRBV4-1 combines with J gene TRBJ2-2; 8 bases align to TRBD2. The germline CDR1 and CDR2 sequences are MGHRA and YSYEKL. This CDR3 is 14 amino acids long. The junction had 0 bases not matched to a gene; V was cut back by 3 bases and J by 3 bases. CDR3 amino acids: CASSQTSDTGELFF. For the CDR3, the DNA is TGCGCCAGCAGCCAGACTAGCGACACCGGGGAGCTGTTTTTT.

The chain recombines TRBV24-1 with TRBJ2-3; 7 nucleotides align to TRBD1. This CDR3 comprises 14 residues. Per the germline V gene, CDR1 is KGHDR and CDR2 is SFDVKD. V lost 5 bases to trimming and J lost 2 bases; unmatched junction nucleotides: 3. CDR3 sequence: CATSAGQVTDTQYF. The CDR3 DNA follows: TGTGCCACCAGTGCTGGACAGGTCACAGATACGCAGTATTTT.

The rearrangement uses TRBV11-2 and TRBJ2-5; tentatively, D is TRBD1 (5 bases). Trimming cost V 3 bases and J 1 base, with 12 bases left between them. The V gene's germline CDR1 is SGHAT and CDR2 FQNNGV. The CDR3 has 15 residues. This chain's CDR3 is CASSFILGPQETQYF. The CDR3 DNA follows: TGTGCCAGCAGCTTCATTTTGGGGCCCCAAGAGACCCAGTACTTC.

This chain links TRBV29-1 with TRBJ2-2, with 7 bases fitting TRBD1. There are 15 residues in the CDR3. Losses at the gene ends were 7 bases for V and 1 base for J; bases not matched to a gene: 9. The germline V gene encodes CDR1 SQVTM and CDR2 ANQGSEA. CDR3 amino acids: CSAIPGQLNTGELFF. CDR3 bases: TGCAGCGCTATACCGGGACAGCTGAACACCGGGGAGCTGTTTTTT.

This clone was seen more than once but under ten times. V and J are TRBV7-9 and TRBJ2-2; the match to TRBD1 covers 9 bases. Trimming at V came to 6 bases and at J to 7 bases, leaving 6 bases not matched to a gene. The CDR3 spans 14 residues. Germline CDR1 reads SEHNR; CDR2 reads FQNEAQ (reference sequence). CDR3 amino acids: CASRPTGGNGELFF. The CDR3 DNA is TGTGCCAGCAGACCAACAGGGGGCAACGGGGAGCTGTTTTTT.

The CDR3 DNA follows: TGTGCCAGCGCCGATAGCGGGGAGACCCAGTACTTC. Its translation: CASADSGETQYF. The V call is TRBV7-6, the J call TRBJ2-5; the match to TRBD2 covers 7 bases. Germline values: CDR1 SGHVS, CDR2 FNYEAQ. Trimming removed 8 bases from V and 5 bases from J; junction bases left unmatched: 5. The CDR3 has 12 residues.

This clone is classed as medium-sized. The rearrangement joins TRBV5-1 to TRBJ1-4; 7 bases are shared with TRBD1. With 4 bases clipped from V and 8 bases from J, the junction kept 8 bases outside the gene matches. Germline V gene lookup returns CDR1 SGHRS and CDR2 YFSETQ. CDR3 length: 14 residues. The CDR3 coding sequence is TGCGCCAGCAGCCTAGACAGGGCGGAAGAAAAACTGTTTTTT. It encodes CASSLDRAEEKLFF.

The chain couples TRBV29-1 to TRBJ1-2, with TRBD1 matching 8 bases. V gave up 6 bases and J gave up 8 bases; unmatched junction bases: 8. This CDR3 is built from 12 residues. Germline V gene data show CDR1 as SQVTM and CDR2 as ANQGSEA. The CDR3, as DNA: TGCAGCGTCACAGGGGGAGAACGGGGCTACACCTTC. Amino acid sequence: CSVTGGERGYTF.

The gene calls are TRBV28 and TRBJ2-1; TRBD1 matches 9 bases. CDR1 and CDR2 (germline): MDHEN, SYDVKM. There are 15 residues in the CDR3. J gave up 9 bases and V 3 bases, and 9 bases lay outside the gene matches. Here the CDR3 DNA reads TGTGCCAGCAGTTTCCGGGACAGGGTCTATTTTGAGCAGTTCTTC. Translating it yields CASSFRDRVYFEQFF.

This clone was counted only a few times. In nucleotides, the CDR3 is TGTGCCAGCAGCACGACTAGCGGGAGGTACCAAGAGACCCAGTACTTC. Protein: CASSTTSGRYQETQYF. The rearrangement links TRBV7-9 to TRBJ2-5; TRBD2 agrees at 13 bases. This CDR3 contains 16 residues. Germline V gene data show CDR1 as SEHNR and CDR2 as FQNEAQ (reference sequence). The V and J ends lost 5 bases and 0 bases, in that order; junction bases with no gene match: 3.

J is TRBJ2-2 and V is TRBV3-1 (or the pseudogene TRBV3-2), with 14 bases that match TRBD2. This CDR3 region has 15 residues. Germline V gene data show CDR1 as LGHDT and CDR2 as YNNKEL (reference sequence). The junction had 4 bases not matched to a gene; V was cut back by 5 bases and J by 8 bases. The CDR3 loop reads CASSFGTSGSGELFF. The CDR3 DNA reads as TGTGCCAGCAGCTTCGGGACTAGCGGGAGTGGGGAGCTGTTTTTT.

This rearrangement joins TRBV28 to TRBJ2-7; D possibly corresponds to TRBD2 (5 bases). Trimming took 6 bases from V and 3 from J, leaving 12 bases between them. Germline V lookup: CDR1 MDHEN, CDR2 SYDVKM. The CDR3 is 13 amino acids. The CDR3, as DNA: TGTGCCAGCAGCCGGGAATTAGGCTACGAGCAGTACTTC. Its protein product is CASSRELGYEQYF. Variable domain in full (rest from reference TRBV28 and TRBJ2-7): DVKVTQSSRYLVKRTGEKVFLECVQDMDHENMFWYRQDPGLGLRLIYFSYDVKMKEKGDIPEGYSVSREKKERFSLILESASTNQTSMYLCASSRELGYEQYFGPGTRLTVT.

In regard to this clone: The same CDR3 can be traced to other DNA sequences in this sample. The chain links TRBV28 to TRBJ1-2; no firm D call. V was cut by 1 base and J by 1 base, with 10 bases left in between. Germline CDR1 and CDR2: MDHEN and SYDVKM. The CDR3 consists of 15 residues. Here the CDR3 reads CASSLSGEGNYGYTF. The CDR3 bases are TGTGCCAGCAGTTTATCTGGGGAGGGTAACTATGGCTACACCTTC.

The chain recombines TRBV6-5 with TRBJ1-1; possible D gene TRBD1, 6 bases. Trimming shortened V by 7 bases and J by 5 bases, and 17 bases separated the two germline ends. Germline V CDR1 and CDR2: MNHEY, SVGAGI. This CDR3 comprises 14 residues. CDR3 residues: CASTRDRRETEAFF. CDR3 bases: TGTGCCAGCACGCGAGACAGGAGGGAAACTGAAGCTTTCTTT.

This clone was detected a few times. The J gene is TRBJ2-7, the V gene TRBV6-1; 7 positions match TRBD1. The CDR3 spans 16 residues. CDR1 is MNHNS and CDR2 is SASEGT in the germline V gene. Losses at the gene ends were 0 bases for V and 3 bases for J; bases not matched to a gene: 8. Here the CDR3 reads CASSEARTGRRYEQYF. The CDR3 coding sequence is TGTGCCAGCAGTGAAGCACGGACAGGTCGACGCTACGAGCAGTACTTC.